This T cell receptor (beta chain) was profiled in a study of human T cells and chemical hapten exposure. Across the whole study: Affected patients, primarily female, had alopecia areata, totalis or universalis.

Stated time point: pre-sensitization, week 0. Treatment denoted: therapeutic diphenylcyclopropenone sensitization with weekly scalp DPC. The donor pool consisted of alopecia patients aged 18 to 70 years, considered suitable for DPC. This clonotype was seen many times. Unique molecular identifiers were attached to individual cDNA molecules during library preparation. TCRdb passed the RACE reads through MiXCR, listing each CDR3 protein once. The sample records 55,000 to 75,000 distinct CDR3 sequences, roughly 6.7% being singletons. The starting material was whole blood, obtained in connection with sensitization to the hapten diphenylcyclopropenone (DPC). This clonotype was obtained from a woman aged 25 to 45 with alopecia areata. Some clones in this sample may be carry-over from other donors' samples.

Written as DNA, the CDR3 is TGCAGTGCTAGAGATCCTTCCAGGCAGTGGTTGGGCTATGGCTACACCTTC. Encoded protein: CSARDPSRQWLGYGYTF. This chain uses TRBV20-1 with TRBJ1-2; no clear D gene. The ends were cut back, 0 bases at V and 4 bases at J, with 21 bases in the middle. CDR3 size: 17 residues. Germline V gene data show CDR1 as DFQATT and CDR2 as SNEGSKA (reference sequence).